The source of this T cell receptor beta chain is a study of blood T cell repertoires in COVID-19. Study-wide context: The study drew acute and convalescent COVID-19 samples from the United States, Italy and Spain. In each case, the material was cDNA or gDNA derived from T cells, B-cell-depleted T cells, or PBMCs.

Those enrolled in Seattle joined during active infection and were followed longitudinally afterward. The V and J ends lost 0 bases and 3 bases respectively, with 11 bases between them. CDR1 MNHEY and CDR2 SVGAGI come from the germline V gene. CDR3 length: 15 amino acids. Per the authors' pipeline: Estimated nucleated cell counts came from reference gene primer amplification. Using immunoSEQ multiplex PCR, the repertoire was profiled, and TCRdb retains in-frame clones only, with some absent. V and J calls and clone size come straight from that table; D and trimming were deduced from the DNA. Seen here are approximately 200,000 clones, just under 90% observed once, and the top ten hold under 3.5%.

Material: peripheral blood. This TCR derives from a man in his thirties or forties with COVID-19, enrolled during active disease. The genes are TRBV6-5 and TRBJ2-5; D remains unclear. CDR3 sequence reads: CASSYSYSSKETQYF. The CDR3 DNA reads as TGTGCCAGCAGTTACTCGTACAGTTCAAAAGAGACCCAGTACTTC.